This T cell receptor (beta chain) derives from a study of control samples from healthy donors and cancer patients. Generated by immunoSEQ multiplex PCR, the TCRdb table keeps only in-frame clones and is missing some. Among approximately 87,000 clones, 90% to 95% were seen once, and the ten largest hold approximately 15%. Between the trimmed V and J ends, which lost 0 bases and 1 base, there was a span of 7 bases. Germline values: CDR1 MNHEY, CDR2 SVGAGI. The CDR3 runs to 15 residues. The J gene is TRBJ1-5, the V gene TRBV6-5; no firm D call. The sequencing input was blood. The clonotype comes from a man over 45 in good health. The CDR3 nucleotides are TGTGCCAGCAGTTACTCAAGTGGAAGCAATCAGCCCCAGCATTTT. Translation: CASSYSSGSNQPQHF.